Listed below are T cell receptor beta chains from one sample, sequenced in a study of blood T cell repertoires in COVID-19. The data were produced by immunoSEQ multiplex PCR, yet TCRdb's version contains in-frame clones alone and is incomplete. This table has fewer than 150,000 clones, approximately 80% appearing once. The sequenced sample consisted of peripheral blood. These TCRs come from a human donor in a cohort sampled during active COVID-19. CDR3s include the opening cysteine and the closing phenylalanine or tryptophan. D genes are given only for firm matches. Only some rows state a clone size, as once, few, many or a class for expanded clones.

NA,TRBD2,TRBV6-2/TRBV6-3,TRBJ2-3,TGTGCCAGCAGTTACCAAGGGACTAGCGGGGGGACGCCCCTATTTGGAGATACGCAGTATTTT,CASSYQGTSGGTPLFGDTQYF
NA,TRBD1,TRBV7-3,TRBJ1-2,TGTGCCAGCAGCTTATCCAACAGGGGGGATGGCTACACCTTC,CASSLSNRGDGYTF
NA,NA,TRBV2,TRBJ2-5,TGTGCCAGCAGTGGTTTACTGGGGCAGGGATTGTCAGAGACCCAGTACTTC,CASSGLLGQGLSETQYF
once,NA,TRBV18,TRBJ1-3,TGTGCCAGCTCACCACCCCTCGGAAACACCATATATTTT,CASSPPLGNTIYF
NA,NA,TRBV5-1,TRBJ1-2,TGCGCCAGCAGCTTAGTCCCAGCTAACTATGGCTACACCTTC,CASSLVPANYGYTF
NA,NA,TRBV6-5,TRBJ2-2,TGTGCCAGCAGTCCCTCTACCATTAACACCGGGGAGCTGTTTTTT,CASSPSTINTGELFF
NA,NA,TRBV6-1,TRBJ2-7,TGTGCCAGCAGTCTTCCCGGGGGCGAGCAGTACTTC,CASSLPGGEQYF
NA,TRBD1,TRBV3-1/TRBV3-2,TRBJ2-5,TGTGCCAGCAGCCTTAGGACAGGGCCGCAAGAGACCCAGTACTTC,CASSLRTGPQETQYF
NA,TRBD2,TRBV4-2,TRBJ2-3,TGTGCCAGCAGCCAAGAAAAGGGTAGCGGGGGAGGAGATACGCAGTATTTT,CASSQEKGSGGGDTQYF
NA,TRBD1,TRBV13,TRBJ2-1,TGTGCCAGCAGCTTAAGACAGGGTTCCTACAATGAGCAGTTCTTC,CASSLRQGSYNEQFF
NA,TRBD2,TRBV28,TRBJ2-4,TGTGCCAGCCTGGGTTCGGGGGGAGGCAAAAACATTCAGTACTTC,CASLGSGGGKNIQYF
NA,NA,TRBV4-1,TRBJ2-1,TGCGCCAGCAGGGTGACAGGTCTCCTCCACAATGAGCAGTTCTTC,CASRVTGLLHNEQFF
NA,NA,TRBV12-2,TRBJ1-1,TGTGCAAGTCGCTTAGCTGAACAGGGGAACACTGAAGCTTTCTTT,CASRLAEQGNTEAFF
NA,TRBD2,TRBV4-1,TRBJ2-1,TGCGCCAGCAGCCAAGAAGCGGGGGCTTTCTACAATGAGCAGTTCTTC,CASSQEAGAFYNEQFF
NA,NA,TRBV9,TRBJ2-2,TGTGCCAGCAGCGAGGGTGGGGGCCTGAACACCGGGGAGCTGTTTTTT,CASSEGGGLNTGELFF
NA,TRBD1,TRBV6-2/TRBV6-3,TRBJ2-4,TGTGCCAGCAGTCCGCAGACAGGGGGCTGGATGGCCAAAAACATTCAGTACTTC,CASSPQTGGWMAKNIQYF
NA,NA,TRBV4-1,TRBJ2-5,TGCGCCAGCAGCGCCTCGGGACTTCGCGGGGAGACCCAGTACTTC,CASSASGLRGETQYF
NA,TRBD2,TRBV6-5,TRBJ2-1,TGTGCCAGCAGTTACCTCGGACTAGCGGGGGCCAATGAGCAGTTCTTC,CASSYLGLAGANEQFF
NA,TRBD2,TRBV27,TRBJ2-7,TGTGCCAGCAGAATCACTAGCGGGGCTAACTACGAGCAGTACTTC,CASRITSGANYEQYF
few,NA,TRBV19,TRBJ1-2,TGTGCCAGTAGTATCGGGGGAGGTGGCTACACCTTC,CASSIGGGGYTF
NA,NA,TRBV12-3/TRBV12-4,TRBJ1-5,TGTGCCAGCAGTAAAAGTCAGCAGCCCCAGCATTTT,CASSKSQQPQHF
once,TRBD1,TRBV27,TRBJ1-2,TGTGCCAGCAGTTTATCTTTACCGGGACAGCGAGATGGCTACACCTTC,CASSLSLPGQRDGYTF
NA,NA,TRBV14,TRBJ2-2,TGTGCCAGCAGCCAAGATAGGGGGAACACCGGGGAGCTGTTTTTT,CASSQDRGNTGELFF
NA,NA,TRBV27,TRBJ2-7,TGTGCCAGCAGTTTAGGGGCGGACGAGCAGTACTTC,CASSLGADEQYF
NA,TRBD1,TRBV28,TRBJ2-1,TGTGCCACCATCAGCCCGGGACAGGGGGCGGGTGAGCAGTTCTTC,CATISPGQGAGEQFF
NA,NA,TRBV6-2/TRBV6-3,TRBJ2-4,TGTGCCAGCAGTTTCCCCCGACAGTCCTTTGGGGACATTCAGTACTTC,CASSFPRQSFGDIQYF
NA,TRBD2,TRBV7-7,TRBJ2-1,TGTGCTAGCAGCTTAGAGCGGGGAGAAAACAATGAGCAGTTCTTC,CASSLERGENNEQFF